The source of this T cell receptor beta chain is a study of T cell responses to AZD1222 COVID-19 vaccine. Background on the study: Investigators merged groups given second doses at roughly 4 or roughly 12 weeks.

Losses at the gene ends were 2 bases for V and 7 bases for J; bases not matched to a gene: 10. The germline V gene encodes CDR1 GTSNPN and CDR2 SVGIG (reference sequence). This CDR3 comprises 15 residues. Study results and limitations: Vaccine-related CD4 TCRs covered spike, predominating at 160-218 and 743-854. Repertoires in all cases were sampled only once the peak T cell response had passed. Spike-specific TCR breadth and depth grew following two AZD1222 doses.

Assay used: immunoSEQ multiplex PCR; TCRdb lists only in-frame clones, some missing. The sample yields about 86,000 clones, roughly 88% seen once. Points on this clone: Its antigen is as yet unknown.

The rearrangement uses TRBV30 and TRBJ1-2, with 10 nucleotides matching TRBD1. The TCR was taken from an adult in good health. The starting material was peripheral blood, obtained on day 0 of AZD1222 vaccination. This chain's CDR3 is CAWSSLGQGGLGYTF. DNA of the CDR3: TGTGCCTGGAGTTCCCTCGGACAGGGGGGTCTTGGCTACACCTTC.